These 26 T cell receptor beta chains were all obtained from the same sample, sequenced in a study of T-cell reconstitution after alpha-beta-depleted transplantation in children. TCRbeta library construction was performed incorporating unique molecular identifiers. TCRdb fed the PCR reads into MiXCR, producing one record per CDR3 protein. The repertoire has 580,000 or so distinct CDR3 sequences, more than 20% of them found once; the top ten carry 13% to 15%. Sequenced here: PBMCs, mostly from graft donor cells, sampled 360 days after TCRalphabeta/CD19-depleted stem cell transplant. All receptors come from a boy younger than two who had a stem cell transplant for acute myeloid leukemia, so the T cells may come from the graft donor.

In its sample, this clonotype was seen a few times. This sequence joins TRBV6-2 or TRBV6-3 and TRBJ1-5; a weak D match, TRBD1 (5 bases). Trimming removed 2 bases from V and 2 bases from J, with 13 bases in between. CDR1 and CDR2 (germline): MNHEY, SVGEGT. The CDR3 covers 16 residues. DNA of the CDR3: TGTGCCAGCAGTTACGGGGCCGGGTGGCGCAATCAGCCCCAGCATTTT. Its protein product is CASSYGAGWRNQPQHF.

J is TRBJ1-4 and V is TRBV20-1; 9 bases map to TRBD1. CDR1 and CDR2 from the germline V gene are DFQATT and SNEGSKA (reference sequence). This CDR3 has 15 residues. The V gene end was trimmed by 1 base and the J gene end by 7 bases; junction bases not matched to a gene: 7. Here the CDR3 DNA reads TGCAGTGCTAGAGGGTGGTACAGGGGGCCTGAAAAACTGTTTTTT. Translating gives CSARGWYRGPEKLFF.

This clonotype was picked up many times. The chain uses TRBV29-1 and TRBJ2-2; D unclear. In germline, CDR1 is SQVTM, CDR2 ANQGSEA. Trimming cost V 0 bases and J 5 bases, with 4 bases left between them. This CDR3 has 12 amino acids. The CDR3, as DNA: TGCAGCGTTGAAGACCTAACCGGGGAGCTGTTTTTT. Residues: CSVEDLTGELFF.

This clonotype was counted a few times. This rearrangement joins TRBV28 to TRBJ2-7; 7 positions agree with TRBD2. Germline CDR1 MDHEN, CDR2 SYDVKM. The CDR3 extends over 12 amino acids. With V trimmed by 5 bases and J by 6 bases, 4 bases remained unmatched. The CDR3 nucleotides are TGTGCCAGCAGTGGGGACTATGCCGAGCAGTACGTC. This translates into CASSGDYAEQYV.

This clonotype was found once. This chain connects TRBV6-5 to TRBJ2-7; TRBD2 matches at 8 bases. CDR3 length: 14 residues. The V gene end was trimmed by 2 bases and the J gene end by 7 bases; junction bases not matched to a gene: 7. Per germline, CDR1 MNHEY and CDR2 SVGAGI. For the CDR3, the DNA is TGTGCCAGCAGTTACCCGAGCGGGGGTGGTGAGCAGTACTTC. Its protein product is CASSYPSGGGEQYF.

The CDR3 DNA reads TGCAGTGCTAGAAAGGGGGCGCAAGGCTACGAGCAGTACTTC. Translation gives CSARKGAQGYEQYF. The chain recombines TRBV20-1 with TRBJ2-7; 7 bases match TRBD1. The CDR3 is made up of 14 amino acids. J gave up 3 bases and V 2 bases, and 7 bases lay outside the gene matches. Germline V gene lookup returns CDR1 DFQATT and CDR2 SNEGSKA (reference sequence).

This clonotype showed up many times. This chain connects TRBV28 to TRBJ1-6, with D tentatively TRBD1 (5 bases). The germline V and J ends were trimmed by 0 bases and 6 bases, with 15 bases remaining between them. Per germline, CDR1 MDHEN and CDR2 SYDVKM. The CDR3 runs 17 residues. The chain's CDR3 is CASSLWAGVGGNSPLHF. In DNA form, the CDR3 reads TGTGCCAGCAGTTTATGGGCGGGGGTGGGTGGTAATTCACCCCTCCACTTT.

This clonotype was recorded a few times. This chain joins TRBV10-3 and TRBJ2-5; 9 nucleotides match TRBD2. The V gene's germline CDR1 is ENHRY and CDR2 SYGVKD. CDR3 size: 15 residues. V lost 6 bases and J lost 2; bases outside the gene matches: 7. CDR3: CAIRGAGGLQETQYF. The CDR3 DNA is TGTGCCATCAGGGGAGCGGGGGGACTACAAGAGACCCAGTACTTC.

As to this clonotype: This could be a read error, since a much larger clone is one nucleotide away. The chain couples TRBV7-2 to TRBJ2-1; 7 nucleotides agree with TRBD1. The CDR3 consists of 14 residues. From germline, CDR1 is SGHTA and CDR2 FQGNSA. Trimming took 1 base from V and 4 from J; bases not matched to a gene: 1. The CDR3 is CASSLETGYNEQFF. Written as DNA, the CDR3 is TGTGCCAGCAGCTTAGAGACAGGGTACAATGAGCAGTTCTTC.

The chain couples TRBV5-1 to TRBJ2-7; D is unresolved. V was shortened by 1 base and J by 2 bases, with 10 bases between the two germline ends. The germline V gene encodes CDR1 SGHRS and CDR2 YFSETQ. The CDR3 spans 14 residues. DNA for the CDR3: TGCGCCAGCAGCTTGTTACCCGATACCTACGAGCAGTACGTC. This sequence encodes CASSLLPDTYEQYV.

The chain couples TRBV20-1 to TRBJ2-2; D is perhaps TRBD2 (6 bases). This CDR3 contains 16 residues. The germline CDR1 and CDR2 sequences are DFQATT and SNEGSKA (reference sequence). V dropped 1 base and J dropped 0 bases, with 12 bases sitting between them. CDR3 loop: CSARGVAGPNTGELFF. CDR3 bases: TGCAGTGCTAGAGGGGTGGCGGGGCCGAACACCGGGGAGCTGTTTTTT.

This chain links TRBV6-1 with TRBJ2-5, with D perhaps matching TRBD2 (5 bases). V shed 6 bases and J shed 3 bases, with 14 bases lying between them. Germline CDR1 MNHNS, CDR2 SASEGT. This CDR3 region has 14 residues. This chain's CDR3 is CASSPWSGEETQYF. The CDR3 nucleotides are TGTGCCAGCAGCCCGTGGAGCGGAGAAGAGACCCAGTACTTC.

This clonotype was observed at least ten times. The chain joins TRBV20-1 to TRBJ2-1, with unresolved D. The CDR3 contains 13 residues. With 3 bases removed from V and 6 bases from J, the gap between germline ends came to 12 bases. In germline, CDR1 is DFQATT, CDR2 SNEGSKA (reference sequence). The chain's CDR3 is CSARLRLSNEQFF. CDR3 in DNA: TGCAGTGCTAGGCTTAGGTTATCCAATGAGCAGTTCTTC.

The V gene is TRBV11-1, the J gene TRBJ1-4; D remains ambiguous. The CDR3 runs to 18 residues. CDR1 is SGHAT, CDR2 FQDESV, per germline (reference sequence). Trimming left V 2 bases short and J 0 bases short, with 16 bases between. CDR3 sequence: CASSLPDEATATNEKLFF. In DNA, the CDR3 is TGTGCCAGCAGCTTACCAGATGAGGCGACTGCAACTAATGAAAAACTGTTTTTT.

This sequence joins TRBV10-3 and TRBJ2-2; D possibly uses TRBD1 or TRBD2 (5 bases each). The germline V gene encodes CDR1 ENHRY and CDR2 SYGVKD. The CDR3 extends over 14 amino acids. Trimming removed 11 bases at V and 0 bases at J, with 13 bases between. CDR3 nucleotides: TGTGCCTCGAGGGGCCCAGCGAACACCGGGGAGCTGTTTTTT. Translating gives CASRGPANTGELFF.

The CDR3 here is CSARENRGYGYTF. For the CDR3, the DNA is TGCAGTGCTAGAGAAAACAGGGGCTATGGCTACACCTTC. The chain recombines TRBV20-1 with TRBJ1-2, with 7 bases lining up with TRBD1. Germline V gene lookup returns CDR1 DFQATT and CDR2 SNEGSKA (reference sequence). After removal of 0 bases from V and 4 bases from J, the junction contained 2 bases not matched to a gene. The CDR3 is made up of 13 amino acids.

The chain couples TRBV2 to TRBJ1-2; D is uncertain. Trimming pared 1 base from V and 4 bases from J, leaving 22 bases between. The CDR3 is 18 residues long. The V gene's germline CDR1 is SNHLY and CDR2 FYNNEI. The DNA for the CDR3 is TGTGCCAGCAGTGAAGGAGGGAAGTTTTCCCCCTTTACCTATGGCTACACCTTC. Amino acid sequence: CASSEGGKFSPFTYGYTF.

The rearrangement joins TRBV20-1 to TRBJ2-1; 7 positions match TRBD2. The length of the CDR3 is 14 residues. V dropped 2 bases and J dropped 7; count of bases not matched to a gene: 8. In germline, CDR1 is DFQATT, CDR2 SNEGSKA (reference sequence). CDR3 nucleotide sequence: TGCAGTGCTAGACATGGACTAGACGGGAATGAGCAGTTCTTC. This encodes CSARHGLDGNEQFF.

The table lists this clonotype with many counts. The genes are TRBV24-1 and TRBJ2-7; a possible D gene is TRBD1 (5 bases). Trimming pared 9 bases from V and 4 bases from J, leaving 15 bases between. Germline CDR1 KGHDR, CDR2 SFDVKD. The CDR3 spans 13 residues. For the CDR3, the DNA is TGTGCCACCGGCCCCAGGGATTCGTACGAGCAGTACTTC. This gives the protein CATGPRDSYEQYF.

The chain joins TRBV2 to TRBJ2-1; TRBD1 agrees at 10 bases. The ends lost 5 bases at V and 0 bases at J; junction bases unmatched: 7. There are 17 residues in the CDR3. Germline CDR1 and CDR2: SNHLY and FYNNEI. DNA for the CDR3: TGTGCCAGCAGTCCCGGGACAGGGGAAAGCTCCTACAATGAGCAGTTCTTC. Residues: CASSPGTGESSYNEQFF.

This clonotype was observed many times. This chain connects TRBV20-1 to TRBJ1-2; weak D call: TRBD1 (6 bases). Germline CDR1 and CDR2: DFQATT and SNEGSKA (reference sequence). The CDR3 runs to 13 residues. Trimming pared 3 bases from V and 2 bases from J, leaving 10 bases between. CDR3 amino acids: CSASDRTNYGYTF. The DNA for the CDR3 is TGCAGTGCTAGCGACAGGACCAACTATGGCTACACCTTC.

The V and J genes are TRBV7-2 and TRBJ2-7; possibly TRBD2 for D (6 bases). V was clipped by 1 base and J by 2 bases, with 15 bases between them. The CDR3 is made up of 16 amino acids. Germline assignment: CDR1 SGHTA and CDR2 FQGNSA. DNA of the CDR3: TGTGCCAGCAGCTTAGGTATGGGAGCGGGTCCCTACGAGCAGTACTTC. This codes for CASSLGMGAGPYEQYF.

The J gene is TRBJ2-1, the V gene TRBV9, with TRBD2 identical over 9 bases. The CDR3 spans 15 residues. Germline trimming cut 1 base from V and 8 bases from J; bases unmatched to any gene: 7. Germline lookup yields CDR1 SGDLS and CDR2 YYNGEE. The CDR3 bases are TGTGCCAGCAGCGTATCGGCTAGCGGGGCGGATGAGCAGTTCTTC. Translation: CASSVSASGADEQFF.

The CDR3 nucleotides are TGTGCCATCAGTGAGTCGGAGTATGGGGTTCAGCCCCAGCATTTT. This gives the protein CAISESEYGVQPQHF. The chain carries TRBV10-3 and TRBJ1-5, with D uncertain. In germline, CDR1 is ENHRY, CDR2 SYGVKD. There are 15 residues in the CDR3. Trimming stripped 0 bases from V and 6 bases from J, with 12 bases between.

CDR3 sequence (DNA): TGTGCCAGCAGTGGGCGGTTGGGAAATGGCTACACCTTC. Amino acids: CASSGRLGNGYTF. The chain recombines TRBV27 with TRBJ1-2; D gene uncertain. Germline-derived CDR1 and CDR2 are MNHEY and SMNVEV (reference sequence). V lost 5 bases, J lost 6 bases, and 13 bases lay in between. The CDR3 runs 13 residues.

This clonotype has only a few counts. The chain uses TRBV20-1 and TRBJ2-7; D is possibly TRBD1 (6 bases). The V and J ends lost 6 bases and 3 bases respectively, with 18 bases between them. The germline V gene has CDR1 DFQATT and CDR2 SNEGSKA (reference sequence). The CDR3 runs 14 residues. CDR3 nucleotides: TGCAGTGCCCGAATCCAGGGGTCTGACTACGAGCAGTACTTC. Translation: CSARIQGSDYEQYF.